This is a list of T cell receptor beta chains from one sample in a study of memory CD4+ T cells and cytomegalovirus serostatus. Method: immunoSEQ multiplex PCR; TCRdb's copy keeps in-frame clones and lacks some. The data show some 66,000 clones, 70% to 80% seen once. The sequencing input was memory CD4+ T cells from blood. These receptors all come from an adult in good health and CMV-seropositive. CDR3s include the opening cysteine and the closing phenylalanine or tryptophan. The D gene is left open where the match is weak. Rows give clone size only sometimes, using once, few, many, or a class for an expanded clone.

>once|TRBV9|TRBJ2-1|NA
CASSLLGDNEQFF
TGTGCCAGCAGCTTATTGGGTGACAATGAGCAGTTCTTC
>NA|TRBV11-2|TRBJ1-2|NA
CASRGMRGGYGYTF
TGTGCCAGCAGGGGCATGAGAGGAGGCTATGGCTACACCTTC
>NA|TRBV19|TRBJ1-5|NA
CASRLGAGNQPQHF
TGTGCCAGTAGATTGGGGGCCGGCAATCAGCCCCAGCATTTT
>NA|TRBV30|TRBJ2-7|NA
CAWSVWKLDIEGNEQYF
TGTGCCTGGAGTGTATGGAAATTAGACATCGAAGGGAACGAGCAGTACTTC
>NA|TRBV5-1|TRBJ2-2|NA
CASSIRTENTGELFF
TGCGCCAGCAGCATACGGACAGAGAACACCGGGGAGCTGTTTTTT
>NA|TRBV6-4|TRBJ2-3|TRBD2
CASSLDGGDTDTQYF
TGTGCCAGCAGTCTCGACGGGGGGGACACAGATACGCAGTATTTT
>NA|TRBV5-1|TRBJ1-1|NA
CASSENGRRNTEAFF
TGCGCCAGCAGCGAGAATGGACGGAGGAACACTGAAGCTTTCTTT
>NA|TRBV28|TRBJ2-3|NA
CASSFLRGGWADTQYF
TGTGCCAGCAGTTTCTTACGGGGAGGATGGGCAGATACGCAGTATTTT
>NA|TRBV30|TRBJ2-1|NA
CAWEGGYNEQFF
TGTGCCTGGGAGGGGGGGTACAATGAGCAGTTCTTC
>few|TRBV10-1|TRBJ2-5|NA
CASSSSRVQETQYF
TGCGCCAGCAGTTCCTCGAGAGTTCAAGAGACCCAGTACTTC
>NA|TRBV28|TRBJ2-1|NA
CAQKGKYNEQFF
TGTGCCCAGAAGGGTAAGTACAATGAGCAGTTCTTC
>NA|TRBV7-2|TRBJ2-5|NA
CASSSTVRSSQETQYF
TGTGCCAGCAGTTCAACCGTCAGAAGCTCCCAAGAGACCCAGTACTTC
>NA|TRBV19|TRBJ1-5|TRBD1
CASNPLQGASNQPQHF
TGTGCCAGTAACCCCCTTCAGGGGGCTAGCAATCAGCCCCAGCATTTT
>NA|TRBV4-2|TRBJ2-1|TRBD2
CASSYSSGGTNEQFF
TGTGCCAGCAGTTACTCTAGCGGGGGGACCAATGAGCAGTTCTTC
>NA|TRBV29-1|TRBJ2-5|NA
CSVDGSTQETQYF
TGCAGCGTTGATGGGTCTACCCAAGAGACCCAGTACTTC
>NA|TRBV5-1|TRBJ2-7|TRBD1
CASSLRTGESGEQYF
TGCGCCAGCAGCTTAAGGACAGGGGAATCGGGCGAGCAGTACTTC
>NA|TRBV19|TRBJ1-5|NA
CASSIRKRGYSNQPQHF
TGTGCCAGTAGTATACGTAAAAGGGGTTATAGCAATCAGCCCCAGCATTTT
>NA|TRBV7-3|TRBJ2-7|TRBD2
CASSPLASGGEQYF
TGTGCCAGCAGCCCACTCGCTAGCGGGGGCGAGCAGTACTTC
>NA|TRBV11-3|TRBJ2-3|TRBD2
CASSLVAGTTDTQYF
TGTGCCAGCAGCTTAGTAGCGGGGACGACAGATACGCAGTATTTT
>NA|TRBV19|TRBJ2-2|NA
CASSAAQGYYTGELFF
TGTGCCAGTAGTGCAGCCCAGGGGTATTACACCGGGGAGCTGTTTTTT
>NA|TRBV6-1|TRBJ2-7|NA
CASRDRQAREQYF
TGTGCCAGCAGAGACAGGCAGGCACGGGAGCAGTACTTC
>NA|TRBV6-1|TRBJ1-5|NA
CASREGLGGNQPQHF
TGTGCCAGCAGGGAGGGTTTGGGGGGCAATCAGCCCCAGCATTTT
>NA|TRBV7-2|TRBJ2-3|TRBD2
CASSPRRREVNTDTQYF
TGTGCCAGCAGCCCACGGCGGCGGGAGGTGAACACAGATACGCAGTATTTT
>once|TRBV28|TRBJ1-1|NA
CASSLGVGGGTEAFF
TGTGCCAGCAGTTTGGGAGTGGGGGGAGGGACTGAAGCTTTCTTT
>NA|TRBV6-6|TRBJ1-4|TRBD1
CAGKTGPNEKLFF
TGTGCCGGGAAGACAGGGCCAAATGAAAAACTGTTTTTT
>NA|TRBV7-2|TRBJ2-2|NA
CASTSPGAGELFF
TGTGCCAGCACATCGCCGGGAGCCGGGGAGCTGTTTTTT
>NA|TRBV4-2|TRBJ2-5|NA
CASSQDSPRAAGRETQYF
TGTGCCAGCAGCCAAGATTCCCCTCGAGCGGCCGGAAGAGAGACCCAGTACTTC
>few|TRBV7-2|TRBJ1-1|NA
CASSLAAGLENTEAFF
TGTGCCAGCAGCTTAGCCGCAGGGTTGGAGAACACTGAAGCTTTCTTT
>NA|TRBV12-5|TRBJ2-1|TRBD1
CASGLVLRGGRSYNEQFF
TGTGCTAGTGGTTTGGTACTCAGAGGGGGCAGGTCCTACAATGAGCAGTTCTTC
>few|TRBV7-2|TRBJ2-2|NA
CASSLSRVGTGELFF
TGTGCCAGCAGCTTATCCAGGGTAGGAACCGGGGAGCTGTTTTTT
>NA|TRBV7-2|TRBJ1-2|TRBD1
CASSLDTGDSNYGYTF
TGTGCCAGCAGCTTAGACACAGGGGATTCAAACTATGGCTACACCTTC
>NA|TRBV11-2|TRBJ2-1|NA
CASSLPGDWRNEQFF
TGTGCCAGCAGCTTACCGGGAGATTGGAGGAATGAGCAGTTCTTC
>NA|TRBV5-1|TRBJ1-4|NA
CASSLGATFEEKLFF
TGCGCCAGCAGCCTAGGGGCGACCTTTGAGGAAAAACTGTTTTTT
>NA|TRBV28|TRBJ2-7|NA
CASSLPAGTIYEQYF
TGTGCCAGCAGTTTACCAGCGGGTACAATTTACGAGCAGTACTTC
>NA|TRBV2|TRBJ1-1|NA
CASADGGSWGTEAFF
TGTGCCAGCGCCGATGGTGGATCTTGGGGGACTGAAGCTTTCTTT
>NA|TRBV28|TRBJ2-2|NA
CASSLALAYTGELFF
TGTGCCAGCAGTTTAGCGCTAGCTTACACCGGGGAGCTGTTTTTT
>few|TRBV29-1|TRBJ1-1|NA
CSVEYGTEAFF
TGCAGCGTTGAGTACGGGACTGAAGCTTTCTTT
>NA|TRBV4-3|TRBJ2-7|TRBD2
CASSQSLAGYYEQYF
TGCGCCAGCAGCCAAAGCCTAGCGGGTTACTACGAGCAGTACTTC
>NA|TRBV29-1|TRBJ1-2|NA
CSVEKGDGYTF
TGCAGCGTTGAAAAAGGGGATGGCTACACCTTC
>NA|TRBV7-8|TRBJ2-1|NA
CASRGRWAQQFF
TGTGCCAGCAGGGGCCGTTGGGCGCAGCAGTTCTTC
>NA|TRBV6-5|TRBJ2-1|NA
CASSYSISSANEQFF
TGTGCCAGCAGTTACTCGATAAGTAGTGCCAATGAGCAGTTCTTC
>NA|TRBV6-6|TRBJ2-5|TRBD2
CASSYRGLEETQYF
TGTGCCAGCAGTTACCGGGGACTAGAAGAGACCCAGTACTTC
>once|TRBV11-2|TRBJ2-7|TRBD1
CASSLDRAQGAIYEQYF
TGTGCCAGCAGCTTAGATCGAGCTCAGGGGGCTATCTACGAGCAGTACTTC
>NA|TRBV20-1|TRBJ2-1|NA
CSATSYNEQFF
TGCAGTGCTACTTCTTACAATGAGCAGTTCTTC
>NA|TRBV5-1|TRBJ1-1|NA
CASSLAVTNTEAFF
TGCGCCAGCAGCTTGGCAGTAACGAACACTGAAGCTTTCTTT
>NA|TRBV4-1|TRBJ1-5|NA
CASSQGIREHQPQHF
TGCGCCAGCAGCCAAGGTATACGGGAACATCAGCCCCAGCATTTT
>NA|TRBV30|TRBJ2-6|TRBD2
CASGTDLSGANVLTF
TGTGCCAGCGGGACCGACCTCTCTGGGGCCAACGTCCTGACTTTC
>once|TRBV7-9|TRBJ2-7|NA
CASSLRTERGEGYEQYF
TGTGCCAGCAGCTTAAGAACGGAGAGAGGGGAAGGCTACGAGCAGTACTTC
>NA|TRBV15|TRBJ2-7|NA
CATSSNSYEQYF
TGTGCCACCAGCAGCAACTCCTACGAGCAGTACTTC
>few|TRBV4-3|TRBJ2-2|TRBD2
CASSQSRTSASRELFF
TGCGCCAGCAGCCAATCCCGGACTAGCGCGTCCCGGGAGCTGTTTTTT
>NA|TRBV5-4|TRBJ1-1|NA
CASSSGARGRRTEAFF
TGTGCCAGCAGCTCGGGTGCGAGGGGGAGGAGAACTGAAGCTTTCTTT
>NA|TRBV6-1|TRBJ2-7|NA
CASSEGVSYEQYF
TGTGCCAGCAGTGAGGGAGTCTCCTACGAGCAGTACTTC
>few|TRBV6-6|TRBJ1-5|NA
CASSQREAQPQHF
TGTGCCAGCAGCCAGAGAGAGGCTCAGCCCCAGCATTTT